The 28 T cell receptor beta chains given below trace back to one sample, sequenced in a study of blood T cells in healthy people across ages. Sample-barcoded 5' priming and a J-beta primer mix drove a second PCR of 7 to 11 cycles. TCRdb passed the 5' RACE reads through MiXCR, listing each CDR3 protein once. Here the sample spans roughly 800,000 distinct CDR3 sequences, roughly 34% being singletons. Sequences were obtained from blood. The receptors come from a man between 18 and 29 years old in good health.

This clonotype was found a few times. The CDR3 DNA reads as TGTGCCAGCAGCTTTGCAAACACAAAAAACATTCAGTACTTC. This encodes CASSFANTKNIQYF. The V call is TRBV5-6, the J call TRBJ2-4, with D unresolved. Germline assignment: CDR1 SGHDT and CDR2 YYEEEE. This CDR3 is built from 14 residues. With 2 bases removed from V and 4 bases from J, the gap between germline ends came to 10 bases.

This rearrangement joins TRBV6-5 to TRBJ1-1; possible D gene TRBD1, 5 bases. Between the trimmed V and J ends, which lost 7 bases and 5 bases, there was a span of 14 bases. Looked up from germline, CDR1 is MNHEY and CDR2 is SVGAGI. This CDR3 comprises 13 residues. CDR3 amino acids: CASKRGTVTEAFF. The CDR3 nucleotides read TGTGCCAGCAAAAGGGGTACGGTGACTGAAGCTTTCTTT.

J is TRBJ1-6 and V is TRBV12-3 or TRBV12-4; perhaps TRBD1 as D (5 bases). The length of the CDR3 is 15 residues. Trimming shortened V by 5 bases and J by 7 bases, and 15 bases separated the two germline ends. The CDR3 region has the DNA TGTGCCAGCAGTCTCCAGGGCGACAAGAATTCACCCCTCCACTTT. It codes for CASSLQGDKNSPLHF.

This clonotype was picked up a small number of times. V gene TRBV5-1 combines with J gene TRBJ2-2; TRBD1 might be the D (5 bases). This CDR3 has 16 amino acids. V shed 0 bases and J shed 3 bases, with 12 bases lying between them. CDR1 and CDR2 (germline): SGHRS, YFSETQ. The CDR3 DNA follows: TGCGCCAGCAGCTTGGAAACCACAGGTTACACCGGGGAGCTGTTTTTT. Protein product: CASSLETTGYTGELFF.

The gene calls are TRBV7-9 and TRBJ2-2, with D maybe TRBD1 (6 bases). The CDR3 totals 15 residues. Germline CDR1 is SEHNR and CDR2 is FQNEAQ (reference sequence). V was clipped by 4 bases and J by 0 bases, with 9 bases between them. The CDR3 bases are TGTGCCAGCAGCTCGGACAGCGCGAACACCGGGGAGCTGTTTTTT. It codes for CASSSDSANTGELFF.

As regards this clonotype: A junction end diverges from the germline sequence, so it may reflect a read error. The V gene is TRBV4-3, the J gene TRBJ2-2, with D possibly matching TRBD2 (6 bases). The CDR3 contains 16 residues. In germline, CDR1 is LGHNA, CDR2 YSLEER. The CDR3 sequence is CASSQDAVENTGGLFF. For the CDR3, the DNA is TGCGCCAGCAGCCAAGATGCAGTGGAGAACACCGGGGGGCTGTTTTTT.

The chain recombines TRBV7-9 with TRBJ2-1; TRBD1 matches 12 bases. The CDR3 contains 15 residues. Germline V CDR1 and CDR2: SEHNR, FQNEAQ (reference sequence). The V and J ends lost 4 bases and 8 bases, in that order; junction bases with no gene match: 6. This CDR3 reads CASSSPGQGAHEQFF. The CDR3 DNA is TGTGCCAGCAGCTCTCCGGGACAGGGGGCGCATGAGCAGTTCTTC.

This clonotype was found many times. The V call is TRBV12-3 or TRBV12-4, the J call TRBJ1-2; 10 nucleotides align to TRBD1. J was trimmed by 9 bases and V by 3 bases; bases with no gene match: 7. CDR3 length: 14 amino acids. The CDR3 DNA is TGTGCCAGCAGTTTCTCCGGGACAGGGGACCGCTACACCTTC. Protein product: CASSFSGTGDRYTF.

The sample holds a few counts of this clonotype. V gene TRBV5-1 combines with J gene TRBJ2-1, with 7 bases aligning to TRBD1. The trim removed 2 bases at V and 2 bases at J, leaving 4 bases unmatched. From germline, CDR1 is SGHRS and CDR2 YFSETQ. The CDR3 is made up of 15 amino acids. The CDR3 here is CASSFSGQAYNEQFF. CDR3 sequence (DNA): TGCGCCAGCAGCTTCAGTGGACAGGCCTACAATGAGCAGTTCTTC.

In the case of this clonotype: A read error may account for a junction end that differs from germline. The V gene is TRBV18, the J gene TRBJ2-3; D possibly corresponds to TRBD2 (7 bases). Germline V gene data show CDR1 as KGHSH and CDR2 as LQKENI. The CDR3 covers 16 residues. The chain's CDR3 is CAGSPQTGRVTDTQYF. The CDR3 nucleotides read TGTGCCGGCTCACCACAAACAGGGAGGGTCACAGATACGCAGTATTTT.

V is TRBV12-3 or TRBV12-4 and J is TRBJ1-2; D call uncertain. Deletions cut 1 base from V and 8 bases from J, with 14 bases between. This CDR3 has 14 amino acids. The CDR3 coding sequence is TGTGCCAGCAGTTTAGACGACTGTGTGGGAGGCTACACCTTC. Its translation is CASSLDDCVGGYTF.

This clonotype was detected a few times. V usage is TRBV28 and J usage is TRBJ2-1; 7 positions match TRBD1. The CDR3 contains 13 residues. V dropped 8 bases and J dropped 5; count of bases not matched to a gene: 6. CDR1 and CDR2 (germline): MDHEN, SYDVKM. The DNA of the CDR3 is TGTGCCAGCCTGTCAGGGGGTCACAATGAGCAGTTCTTC. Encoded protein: CASLSGGHNEQFF.

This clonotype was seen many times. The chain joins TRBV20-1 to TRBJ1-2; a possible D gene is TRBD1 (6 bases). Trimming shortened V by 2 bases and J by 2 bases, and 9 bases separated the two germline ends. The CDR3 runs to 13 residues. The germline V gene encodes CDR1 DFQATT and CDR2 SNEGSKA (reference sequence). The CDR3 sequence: CSARTQGNYGYTF. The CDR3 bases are TGCAGTGCTAGAACCCAGGGGAACTATGGCTACACCTTC.

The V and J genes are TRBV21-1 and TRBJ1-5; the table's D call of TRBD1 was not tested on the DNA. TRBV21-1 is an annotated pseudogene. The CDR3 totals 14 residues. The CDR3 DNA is TGTGCCAGCAGCAAGGACAGGGGCGGCCAGCCCCAGCATTTT. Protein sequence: CASSKDRGGQPQHF.

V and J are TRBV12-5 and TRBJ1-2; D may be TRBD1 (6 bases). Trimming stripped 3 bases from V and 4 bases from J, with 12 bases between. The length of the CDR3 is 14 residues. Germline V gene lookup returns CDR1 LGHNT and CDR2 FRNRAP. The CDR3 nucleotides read TGTGCTAGTGGTTTCGACAGGAGCTTCTATGGCTACACCTTC. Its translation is CASGFDRSFYGYTF.

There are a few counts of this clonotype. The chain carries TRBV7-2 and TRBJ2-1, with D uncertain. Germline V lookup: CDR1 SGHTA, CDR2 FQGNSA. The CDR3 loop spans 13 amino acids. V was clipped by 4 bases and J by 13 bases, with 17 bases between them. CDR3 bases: TGTGCCAGCAGCTCCAGAAACCAAGAGACCCAGTTCTTC. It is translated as CASSSRNQETQFF.

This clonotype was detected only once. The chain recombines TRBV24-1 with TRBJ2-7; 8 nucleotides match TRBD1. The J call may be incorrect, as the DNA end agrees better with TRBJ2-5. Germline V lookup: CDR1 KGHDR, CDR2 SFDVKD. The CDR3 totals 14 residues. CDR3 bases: TGTGCCACCAGTGAGTTACAGGGGGAAGAGACCCAGTACTTC. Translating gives CATSELQGEETQYF.

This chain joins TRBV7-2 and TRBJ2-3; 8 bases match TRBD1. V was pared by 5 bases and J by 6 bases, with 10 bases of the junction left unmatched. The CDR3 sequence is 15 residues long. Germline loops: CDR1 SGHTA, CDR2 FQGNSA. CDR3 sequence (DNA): TGTGCCAGCAGCCAGTCAGGGGGCTTGGTGGATACGCAGTATTTT. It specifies CASSQSGGLVDTQYF.

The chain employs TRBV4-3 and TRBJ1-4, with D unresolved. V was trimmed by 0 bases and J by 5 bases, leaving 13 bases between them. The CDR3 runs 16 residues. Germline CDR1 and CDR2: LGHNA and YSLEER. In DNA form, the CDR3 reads TGCGCCAGCAGCCAAGATGTGGGAAGTTTAAATGAAAAACTGTTTTTT. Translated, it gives CASSQDVGSLNEKLFF.

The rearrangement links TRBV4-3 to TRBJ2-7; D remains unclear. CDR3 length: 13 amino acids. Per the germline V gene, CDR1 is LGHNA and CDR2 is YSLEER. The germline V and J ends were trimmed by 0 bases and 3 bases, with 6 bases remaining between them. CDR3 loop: CASSQDNSYEQYF. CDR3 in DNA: TGCGCCAGCAGCCAAGACAACAGCTACGAGCAGTACTTC.

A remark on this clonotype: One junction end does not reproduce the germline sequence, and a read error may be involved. CDR3 DNA: TGCGCCAGCAGCCTCTCCGGGACAGGGTTCACAGATACGCAGTATTTT. Amino acids: CASSLSGTGFTDTQYF. V is TRBV5-5 and J is TRBJ2-3, with 9 bases lining up with TRBD1. Germline V lookup: CDR1 SGHKS, CDR2 YYEKEE (reference sequence). This CDR3 has 16 amino acids.

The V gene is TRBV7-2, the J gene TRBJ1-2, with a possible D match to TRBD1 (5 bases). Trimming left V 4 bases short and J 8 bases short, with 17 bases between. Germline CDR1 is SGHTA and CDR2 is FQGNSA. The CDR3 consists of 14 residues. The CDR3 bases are TGTGCCAGCAGCTGGGACGGGCAGGGATACGGCTACACCTTC. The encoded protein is CASSWDGQGYGYTF. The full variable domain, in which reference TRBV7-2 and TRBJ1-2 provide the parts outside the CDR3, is GAGVSQSPSNKVTEKGKDVELRCDPISGHTALYWYRQSLGQGLEFLIYFQGNSAPDKSGLPSDRFSAERTGGSVSTLTIQRTQQEDSAVYLCASSWDGQGYGYTFGSGTRLTVV.

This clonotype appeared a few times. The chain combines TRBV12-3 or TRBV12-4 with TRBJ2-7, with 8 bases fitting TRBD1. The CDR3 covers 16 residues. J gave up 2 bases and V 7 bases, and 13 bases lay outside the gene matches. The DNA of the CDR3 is TGTGCCAGCACCCTTTCCCGGGACAGGCGCACCTACGAGCAGTACTTC. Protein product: CASTLSRDRRTYEQYF.

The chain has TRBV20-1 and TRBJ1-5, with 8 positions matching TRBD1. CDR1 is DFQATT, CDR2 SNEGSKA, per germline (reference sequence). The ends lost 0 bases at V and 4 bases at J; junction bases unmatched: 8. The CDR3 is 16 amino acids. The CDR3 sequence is CSARDAGQGANQPQHF. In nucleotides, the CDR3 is TGCAGTGCTAGAGATGCGGGGCAGGGGGCAAATCAGCCCCAGCATTTT.

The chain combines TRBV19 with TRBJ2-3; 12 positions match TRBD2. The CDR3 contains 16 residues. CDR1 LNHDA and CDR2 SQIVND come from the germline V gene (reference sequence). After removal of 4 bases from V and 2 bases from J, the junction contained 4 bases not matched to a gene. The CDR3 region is CASSTRTSGDTDTQYF. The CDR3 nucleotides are TGTGCCAGTAGTACTAGGACTAGCGGGGACACAGATACGCAGTATTTT.

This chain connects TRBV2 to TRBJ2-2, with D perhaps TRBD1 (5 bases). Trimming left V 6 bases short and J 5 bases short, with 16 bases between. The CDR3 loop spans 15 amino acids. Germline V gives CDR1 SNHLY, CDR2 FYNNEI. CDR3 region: CASRGERVNTGELFF. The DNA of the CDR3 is TGTGCCAGCAGAGGGGAACGGGTGAATACCGGGGAGCTGTTTTTT.

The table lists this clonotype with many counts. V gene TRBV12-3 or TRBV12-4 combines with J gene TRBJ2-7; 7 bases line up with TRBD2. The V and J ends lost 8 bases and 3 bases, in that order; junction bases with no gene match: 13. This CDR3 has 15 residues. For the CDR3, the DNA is TGTGCCAGCCTTGGGGGAGGGACCACCTTCTACGAGCAGTACTTC. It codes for CASLGGGTTFYEQYF.

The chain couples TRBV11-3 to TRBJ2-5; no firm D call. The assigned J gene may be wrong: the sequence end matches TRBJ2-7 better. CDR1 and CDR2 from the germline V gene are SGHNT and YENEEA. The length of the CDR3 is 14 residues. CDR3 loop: CASSLGYKVGEQYF. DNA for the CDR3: TGTGCCAGCAGCTTAGGATATAAGGTTGGCGAGCAGTACTTC.